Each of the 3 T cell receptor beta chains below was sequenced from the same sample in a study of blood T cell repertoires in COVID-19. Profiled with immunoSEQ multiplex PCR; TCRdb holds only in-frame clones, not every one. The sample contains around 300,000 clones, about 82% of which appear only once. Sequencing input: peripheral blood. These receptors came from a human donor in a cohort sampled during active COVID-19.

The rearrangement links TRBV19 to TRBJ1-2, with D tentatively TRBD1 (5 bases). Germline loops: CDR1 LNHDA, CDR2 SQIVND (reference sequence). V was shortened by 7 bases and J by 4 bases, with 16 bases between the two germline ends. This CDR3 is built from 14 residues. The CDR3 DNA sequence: TGTGCCAGTACCCCGATCGACAGCCTCTATGGCTACACCTTC. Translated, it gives CASTPIDSLYGYTF.

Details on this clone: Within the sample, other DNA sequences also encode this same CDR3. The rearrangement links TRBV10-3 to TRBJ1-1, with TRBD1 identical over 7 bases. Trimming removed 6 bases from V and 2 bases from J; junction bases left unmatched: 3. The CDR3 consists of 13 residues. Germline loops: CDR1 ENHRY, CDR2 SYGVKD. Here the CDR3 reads CAISRDSNTEAFF. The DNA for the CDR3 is TGTGCCATCAGCCGGGACAGTAACACTGAAGCTTTCTTT.

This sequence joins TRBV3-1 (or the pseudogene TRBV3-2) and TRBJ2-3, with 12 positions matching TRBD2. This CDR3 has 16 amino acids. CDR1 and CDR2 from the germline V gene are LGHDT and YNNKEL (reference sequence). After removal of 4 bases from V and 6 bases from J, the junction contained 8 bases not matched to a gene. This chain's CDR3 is CASSLASGGAVDTQYF. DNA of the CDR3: TGTGCCAGCAGCCTCGCTAGCGGGGGGGCAGTGGATACGCAGTATTTT.